These 6 T cell receptor beta chains originate from one sample sequenced in a study of blood T cells in healthy people across ages. A second about 7 to 11 cycle PCR used barcoded and J-beta primers. TCRdb processed the 5' RACE reads anew with MiXCR; each CDR3 protein has one entry. Of 650,000 to 700,000 distinct CDR3 sequences detected, 52% appear once; the ten largest clones hold 13%. Sequencing used blood. Receptor source: a woman of 80 years or more in good health.

This clonotype appeared once. The chain has TRBV15 and TRBJ2-3, with 9 bases fitting TRBD2. V was clipped by 4 bases and J by 2 bases; unmatched bases: 13. This CDR3 contains 18 residues. Germline loops: CDR1 LNHNV, CDR2 YYDKDF (reference sequence). The CDR3 nucleotides read TGTGCCACCAGCACACCGGCGGAGCTAGCGGGGATCACAGATACGCAGTATTTT. This encodes CATSTPAELAGITDTQYF.

This clonotype was found a few times. The chain joins TRBV5-6 to TRBJ2-3; the D gene is possibly TRBD2 (6 bases). The CDR3 sequence is 17 residues long. From germline, CDR1 is SGHDT and CDR2 YYEEEE. With 4 bases removed from V and 2 bases from J, the gap between germline ends came to 20 bases. This chain's CDR3 is CASSLRGLAVTTDTQYF. The CDR3 DNA sequence: TGTGCCAGCAGCCTCCGCGGATTAGCGGTTACCACAGATACGCAGTATTTT.

The sample holds one count of this clonotype. The V and J genes are TRBV6-2 or TRBV6-3 and TRBJ2-7; unclear D gene. Trimming removed 0 bases from V and 0 bases from J, with 12 bases in between. CDR3 length: 16 amino acids. The germline V gene has CDR1 MNHEY and CDR2 SVGEGT. For the CDR3, the DNA is TGTGCCAGCAGTTACTCGGTGAGCGATCACTCCTACGAGCAGTACTTC. Amino acid sequence: CASSYSVSDHSYEQYF.

The rearrangement uses TRBV15 and TRBJ1-6; no clear D gene. The V end was cut by 0 bases, the J end by 11 bases, with 5 bases between. Looked up from germline, CDR1 is LNHNV and CDR2 is YYDKDF (reference sequence). The CDR3 loop spans 12 amino acids. The CDR3 DNA reads TGTGCCACCAGCAGAGATAGTCCACCCCTCCACTTT. Translation gives CATSRDSPPLHF.

Only one count was recorded for this clonotype. The chain links TRBV14 to TRBJ2-6; D tentatively reads TRBD1 or TRBD2 (6 bases each). CDR3 length: 18 amino acids. The germline V gene has CDR1 SGHDN and CDR2 FVKESK. V dropped 1 base and J dropped 3 bases, with 16 bases sitting between them. The CDR3 is CASSQVSQGGFGANVLTF. The DNA for the CDR3 is TGTGCCAGCAGCCAAGTGTCACAGGGAGGTTTTGGGGCCAACGTCCTGACTTTC.

As concerns this clonotype: A read error may explain this, as a much larger clone is one base away. The rearrangement links TRBV5-1 to TRBJ1-2; D remains unclear. V shed 0 bases and J shed 3 bases, with 9 bases lying between them. The V gene's germline CDR1 is SGHRS and CDR2 YFSETQ. The CDR3 contains 14 residues. This chain's CDR3 is CASSLESTDYGYTF. CDR3 bases: TGCGCCAGCAGCTTGGAAAGTACTGACTATGGCTACACCTTC.